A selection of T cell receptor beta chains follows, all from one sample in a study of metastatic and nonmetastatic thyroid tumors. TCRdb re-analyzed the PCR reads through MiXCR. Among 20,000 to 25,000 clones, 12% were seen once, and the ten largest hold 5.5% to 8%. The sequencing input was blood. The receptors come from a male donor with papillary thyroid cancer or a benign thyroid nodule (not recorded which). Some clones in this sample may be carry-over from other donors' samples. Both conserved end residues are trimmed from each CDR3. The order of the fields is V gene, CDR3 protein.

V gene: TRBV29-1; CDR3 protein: SVDMGQGAYEQY
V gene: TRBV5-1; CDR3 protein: ASTASGTIETQY
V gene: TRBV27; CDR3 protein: ASSLAGVTDTQY
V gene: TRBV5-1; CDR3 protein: ASSSELRANTGELF
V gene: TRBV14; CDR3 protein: ASSQLQGAEGEKLF
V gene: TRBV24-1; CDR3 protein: ATSAASSGANVLT
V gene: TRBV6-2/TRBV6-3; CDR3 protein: ASSYGGARTEAF
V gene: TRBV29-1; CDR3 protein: SVPKLGARIEAF
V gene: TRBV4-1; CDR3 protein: ASSQDRAGFYNSPLH
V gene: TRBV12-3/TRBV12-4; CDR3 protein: ASSIGTGDKLF